These 16 T cell receptor beta chains originate from one sample sequenced in a study of T cells in tuberculosis. Cells were sorted from thawed PBMC rested overnight and stained with GMM-loaded CD1B tetramer, viability dye and anti-CD3. C32 glucose monomycolate from Rhodococcus equi was loaded onto the CD1B tetramers. The protocol was immunoSEQ multiplex PCR, while the TCRdb copy is restricted to in-frame clones and leaves out a portion. Here the sample spans 88,000 or so clones, approximately 91% being singletons. Sequencing was done on a sample of CD1b-GMM tetramer-negative cells sorted from PBMCs. These TCRs come from an adult woman with latent tuberculosis.

V is TRBV28 and J is TRBJ2-1; 11 bases are a match to TRBD2. The V gene's germline CDR1 is MDHEN and CDR2 SYDVKM. J gave up 7 bases and V 8 bases, and 7 bases lay outside the gene matches. The CDR3 totals 14 residues. CDR3: CASHFSGGANEQFF. The CDR3 coding sequence is TGTGCCAGCCACTTTAGCGGGGGGGCGAATGAGCAGTTCTTC.

The chain employs TRBV6-4 and TRBJ1-1; 9 bases are shared with TRBD1. V gave up 6 bases and J gave up 4 bases; unmatched junction bases: 9. There are 15 residues in the CDR3. The germline CDR1 and CDR2 sequences are MRHNA and SNTAGT. CDR3 protein: CASRNRGQWGTEAFF. The CDR3 region has the DNA TGTGCCAGCAGGAACAGGGGGCAGTGGGGCACTGAAGCTTTCTTT.

The J gene is TRBJ2-1, the V gene TRBV7-2; 9 bases are a match to TRBD1. J gave up 5 bases and V 3 bases, and 5 bases lay outside the gene matches. CDR1 is SGHTA and CDR2 is FQGNSA in the germline V gene. The CDR3 has 15 amino acids. Here the CDR3 reads CASSFRDRVDNEQFF. The CDR3 DNA sequence: TGTGCCAGCAGCTTCCGGGACAGGGTCGACAATGAGCAGTTCTTC.

The chain is built from TRBV5-1 and TRBJ2-5; tentative D call: TRBD2 (5 bases). Germline CDR1 SGHRS, CDR2 YFSETQ. The CDR3 has 13 amino acids. V was cut by 3 bases and J by 4 bases, with 10 bases left in between. CDR3 sequence reads: CASSSGNGETQYF. The CDR3 nucleotides read TGCGCCAGCAGCTCCGGGAACGGAGAGACCCAGTACTTC.

V and J are TRBV19 and TRBJ2-2; D unresolved. V shed 7 bases and J shed 2 bases, with 5 bases lying between them. The CDR3 has 12 residues. CDR1 and CDR2 from the germline V gene are LNHDA and SQIVND (reference sequence). The CDR3 bases are TGTGCCAGTAATTTAAACACCGGGGAGCTGTTTTTT. Its protein product is CASNLNTGELFF. The variable domain in full, completed from reference TRBV19 and TRBJ2-2, reads DGGITQSPKYLFRKEGQNVTLSCEQNLNHDAMYWYRQDPGQGLRLIYYSQIVNDFQKGDIAEGYSVSREKKESFPLTVTSAQKNPTAFYLCASNLNTGELFFGEGSRLTVL.

The V gene is TRBV10-1, the J gene TRBJ2-1; 7 bases agree with TRBD2. Germline lookup yields CDR1 WNHNN and CDR2 SYGVQD (reference sequence). Trimming removed 2 bases from V and 6 bases from J; junction bases left unmatched: 19. The CDR3 spans 19 residues. CDR3 in DNA: TGCGCCAGCAGTGAGGATACCCCGCTAACTAGCGAGGTGTGCAATGAGCAGTTCTTC. Translating it yields CASSEDTPLTSEVCNEQFF.

The V call is TRBV5-3, the J call TRBJ1-1; 7 nucleotides align to TRBD1. TRBV5-3 is classed as an ORF, of uncertain function. With 4 bases clipped from V and 9 bases from J, the junction kept 6 bases outside the gene matches. The CDR3 is 12 residues long. CDR3 loop: CARSPEGAQAFF. CDR3 in DNA: TGTGCCAGAAGCCCGGAGGGGGCCCAAGCTTTCTTT.

CDR3 in amino acids: CASSLDLNQVGYGYTF. Written as DNA, the CDR3 is TGTGCCAGCAGCTTAGATCTAAATCAGGTCGGCTATGGCTACACCTTC. This chain joins TRBV11-2 and TRBJ1-2; D not certain. Germline-derived CDR1 and CDR2 are SGHAT and FQNNGV. The CDR3 has 16 amino acids. V gave up 0 bases and J gave up 4 bases, with 15 bases separating them.

CDR3 region: CASSGGQGPWPQHF. CDR3 sequence (DNA): TGTGCCAGCAGTGGGGGACAGGGACCATGGCCCCAGCATTTT. The V call is TRBV2, the J call TRBJ1-5; TRBD1 matches at 9 bases. The CDR3 is 14 amino acids. The germline gives CDR1 SNHLY, CDR2 FYNNEI. Trimming cost V 4 bases and J 9 bases; bases outside gene matches: 7.

The CDR3 spells CASSLSGGPDTQYF. The CDR3 DNA is TGTGCCAGCAGCTTGAGCGGGGGGCCAGATACGCAGTATTTT. The rearrangement links TRBV7-9 to TRBJ2-3; TRBD2 matches at 9 bases. V trimming: 3 bases; J trimming: 4 bases; junction bases outside the gene matches: 2. The germline gives CDR1 SEHNR, CDR2 FQNEAQ (reference sequence). CDR3 length: 14 amino acids. Complete variable domain (other parts from reference TRBV7-9 and TRBJ2-3): DTGVSQNPRHKITKRGQNVTFRCDPISEHNRLYWYRQTLGQGPEFLTYFQNEAQLEKSRLLSDRFSAERPKGSFSTLEIQRTEQGDSAMYLCASSLSGGPDTQYFGPGTRLTVL.

The rearrangement links TRBV11-3 to TRBJ2-3; 10 bases fit TRBD1. The CDR3 loop spans 15 amino acids. V trimming: 5 bases; J trimming: 4 bases; junction bases outside the gene matches: 6. Germline V gene sequence: CDR1 SGHNT, CDR2 YENEEA. CDR3 DNA sequence: TGTGCCAGCAGCCGGGGACAGGGGTTAGCAGATACGCAGTATTTT. It codes for CASSRGQGLADTQYF.

CDR3 nucleotides: TGTGCCACCCAGGGGCTAGCGGGGGCAAGCACAGATACGCAGTATTTT. This gives the protein CATQGLAGASTDTQYF. The genes are TRBV2 and TRBJ2-3; 10 bases align to TRBD2. CDR1 is SNHLY, CDR2 FYNNEI, per germline. The CDR3 has 16 amino acids. The ends lost 10 bases at V and 0 bases at J; junction bases unmatched: 10.

The chain links TRBV18 to TRBJ2-2; unclear D gene. The germline V gene encodes CDR1 KGHSH and CDR2 LQKENI. The CDR3 is 16 amino acids. The germline V and J ends were trimmed by 0 bases and 0 bases, with 8 bases remaining between them. The CDR3 DNA reads TGTGCCAGCTCACCACCGGTACTCGCGAACACCGGGGAGCTGTTTTTT. Encoded protein: CASSPPVLANTGELFF. Drawing the rest from reference TRBV18 and TRBJ2-2, the complete variable domain is NAGVMQNPRHLVRRRGQEARLRCSPMKGHSHVYWYRQLPEEGLKFMVYLQKENIIDESGMPKERFSAEFPKEGPSILRIQQVVRGDSAAYFCASSPPVLANTGELFFGEGSRLTVL.

This clone was recorded once. This chain connects TRBV6-5 to TRBJ1-1; 10 positions agree with TRBD1. Germline CDR1 MNHEY, CDR2 SVGAGI. The CDR3 has 14 residues. Trimming at V came to 6 bases and at J to 7 bases, leaving 8 bases not matched to a gene. CDR3 loop: CASRSTGGLGEAFF. CDR3 bases: TGTGCCAGCAGGTCGACAGGGGGCTTGGGTGAAGCTTTCTTT.

The chain joins TRBV4-1 to TRBJ1-1; D is unclear. V gave up 0 bases and J gave up 0 bases, with 8 bases separating them. From germline, CDR1 is MGHRA and CDR2 YSYEKL. The CDR3 covers 15 residues. CDR3 sequence reads: CASSQDLRMNTEAFF. The CDR3 region has the DNA TGCGCCAGCAGCCAAGATCTTAGAATGAACACTGAAGCTTTCTTT.

This rearrangement joins TRBV28 to TRBJ2-7; 8 positions match TRBD1. Germline V lookup: CDR1 MDHEN, CDR2 SYDVKM. With 4 bases clipped from V and 0 bases from J, the junction kept 2 bases outside the gene matches. The CDR3 covers 14 residues. The CDR3 DNA reads TGTGCCAGCAGTTGGGGACAGGTCTCCTACGAGCAGTACGTC. This sequence encodes CASSWGQVSYEQYV.